This T cell receptor beta chain comes out of a study of cytomegalovirus exposure and HLA in healthy donors. In germline, CDR1 is MDHEN, CDR2 SYDVKM. The ends were cut back, 5 bases at V and 4 bases at J, with 6 bases in the middle. The CDR3 runs 12 residues. Donors came from a validation cohort of 90 to 150 subjects, distinct from the first 666-subject cohort. Note on this clone: Antigen unknown.

Profiling relied on immunoSEQ multiplex PCR, and the TCRdb table lists in-frame clones only, not all of them. This table has fewer than 400,000 clones, 86% appearing once. Study outcomes and limitations: The finding came from a later analysis; first-cohort TCR clusters tended to co-occur in the 90 to 150 validation repertoires. Most TCR sequences were rare, but some public TCRs occurred in many donors. Altogether, about 160 TCR beta chains were recorded as cytomegalovirus-associated.

Sequenced sample: PBMCs. The receptor was derived from a young woman in good health and CMV-seronegative. The chain is built from TRBV28 and TRBJ2-1; no clear D gene. CDR3 region: CASSGEYNEQFF. CDR3 coding DNA: TGTGCCAGCAGTGGAGAGTACAATGAGCAGTTCTTC.